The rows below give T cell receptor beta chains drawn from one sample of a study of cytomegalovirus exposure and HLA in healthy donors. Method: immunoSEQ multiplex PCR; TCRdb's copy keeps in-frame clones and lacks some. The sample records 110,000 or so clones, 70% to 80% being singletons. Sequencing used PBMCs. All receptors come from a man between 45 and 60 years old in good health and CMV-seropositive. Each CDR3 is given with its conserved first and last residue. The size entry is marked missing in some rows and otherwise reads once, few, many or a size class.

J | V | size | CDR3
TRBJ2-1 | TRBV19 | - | CASTSLSGRRNEQFF
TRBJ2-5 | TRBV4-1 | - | CASSQRVGDSQETQYF
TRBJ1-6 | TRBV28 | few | CASRFDRTNNSPLHF
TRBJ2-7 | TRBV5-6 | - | CASSLAQGTGFWEQYF
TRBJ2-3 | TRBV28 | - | CASSSPGTRIRGTQYF
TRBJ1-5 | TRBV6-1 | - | CASSELAGNQPQHF
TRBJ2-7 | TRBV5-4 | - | CASSSGTSLYEQYF
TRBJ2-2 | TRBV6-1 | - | CASSENELGLAGVGELFF
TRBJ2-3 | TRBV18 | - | CASSYNSQTDTQYF
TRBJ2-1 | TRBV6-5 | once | CASSLAESVSYNEQFF
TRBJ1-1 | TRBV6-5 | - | CASSYEGLALGEAFF
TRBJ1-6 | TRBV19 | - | CASSIKTGSSPLHF
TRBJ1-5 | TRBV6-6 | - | CASTTTGQGGQPQHF
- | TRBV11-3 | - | CASSHDWTATYEQYF
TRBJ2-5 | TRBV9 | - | CASSVYRGAQETQYF
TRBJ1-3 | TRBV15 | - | CATTPRGSGNTIYF
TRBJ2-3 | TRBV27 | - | CASSLRSRGSTDTQYF
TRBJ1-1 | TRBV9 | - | CASSVSPILNTEAFF
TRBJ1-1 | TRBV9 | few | CASSVAPGFDTEAFF
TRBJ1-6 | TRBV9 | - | CASSLGQGDSPLHF
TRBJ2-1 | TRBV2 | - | CASNRASYNEQFF
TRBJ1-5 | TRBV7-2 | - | CASSFNNQPQHF
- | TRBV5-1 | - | CASSLGGRTGFYEQYF
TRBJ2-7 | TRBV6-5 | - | CASSYSGLADYEQYF
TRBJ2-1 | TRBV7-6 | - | CASSADSNEQFF
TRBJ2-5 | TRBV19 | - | CASSQDRGRTQYF
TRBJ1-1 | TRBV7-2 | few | CASSSHPGGTEAFF
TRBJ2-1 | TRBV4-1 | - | CASSHPLAGGDNEQFF
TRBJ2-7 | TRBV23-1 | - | CASSLRTSGIYEQYF
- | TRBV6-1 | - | CASSELAGSYEQYF
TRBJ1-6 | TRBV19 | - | CASSPIQMQRNSPLHF
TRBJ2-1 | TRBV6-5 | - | CASSVLAGNNEQFF
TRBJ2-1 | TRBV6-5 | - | CASRGPASGRSEQFF
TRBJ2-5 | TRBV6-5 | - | CASSFPGGETQYF
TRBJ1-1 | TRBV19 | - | CASSIMPDYQGAFF
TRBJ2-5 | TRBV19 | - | CASSKLAGVETQYF
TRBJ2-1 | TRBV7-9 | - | CASSPLAGHVYNEQFF
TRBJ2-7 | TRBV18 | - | CASSLSSYEQYF
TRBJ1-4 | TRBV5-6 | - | CASSKAWDRRRSNEKLFF
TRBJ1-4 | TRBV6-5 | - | CASSPGYAANEKLFF
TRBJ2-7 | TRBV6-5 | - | CASSPPGDRVAEQYF
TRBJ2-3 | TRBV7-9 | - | CASSSPPWTSRQADTQYF